This is a list of T cell receptor beta chains from one sample in a study of OX40 agonist ivuxolimab in advanced cancers. Some clones are missing from TCRdb's copy, which holds only in-frame ones; the method was immunoSEQ multiplex PCR. The table shows about 64,000 clones, with about 81% occurring only once. This material consisted of CD4+ or CD8+ T cells sorted from blood, taken in a trial of the OX40 agonist ivuxolimab. These receptors all stem from an adult with an advanced solid tumor such as melanoma, head and neck, liver or kidney cancer. CDR3s include the opening cysteine and the closing phenylalanine or tryptophan. D genes are given only for firm matches. Expanded clones are given a class, and other clones once, few, many or no size at all.

J gene,CDR3 length,D gene,V gene,clone size,CDR3 DNA,CDR3 protein
TRBJ1-6,14,TRBD1,TRBV30,.,TGTGCCGGAACAGGGGGCTTCCACAATTCACCCCTCCACTTT,CAGTGGFHNSPLHF
TRBJ2-3,13,.,TRBV5-6,.,TGTGCCAGCAGCTTTGGTGCCGCAGATACGCAGTATTTT,CASSFGAADTQYF
TRBJ1-3,15,TRBD1,TRBV28,.,TGTGCCAGCAGTTCTACAGGGGGCTCTGGAAACACCATATATTTT,CASSSTGGSGNTIYF
TRBJ2-1,13,.,TRBV7-6,.,TGTGCCAGCAGCTTAACAGTAGGCAATGAGCAGTTCTTC,CASSLTVGNEQFF
TRBJ2-1,15,.,TRBV15,.,TGTGCCACCAGCAGGACTAAGACGGACAGTTTTGAGCAGTTCTTC,CATSRTKTDSFEQFF
TRBJ2-2,16,TRBD1,TRBV11-2,.,TGTGCCAGCAGCCCAACAACAGGGGGCTCGACCGGGGAGCTGTTTTTT,CASSPTTGGSTGELFF
TRBJ2-1,15,.,TRBV19,.,TGTGCCAGTAGTATGGTAGATCTAAGATACAATGAGCAGTTCTTC,CASSMVDLRYNEQFF
TRBJ2-7,13,.,TRBV11-1,.,TGTGCCAGCAGCCGCAGGGTCCCCTACGAGCAGTACTTC,CASSRRVPYEQYF
TRBJ2-7,12,.,TRBV11-2,.,TGTGCCAGCAGTCAGGGATCCTACGAGCAGTACTTC,CASSQGSYEQYF
TRBJ2-5,14,.,TRBV28,.,TGTGCCAGCAGTTTTAAGGGGGGCTTAGAGACCCAGTACTTC,CASSFKGGLETQYF
TRBJ1-1,15,.,TRBV27,.,TGTGCCAGCAGTTTCCTCACAACACTGAACACTGAAGCTTTCTTT,CASSFLTTLNTEAFF
TRBJ1-1,17,TRBD1,TRBV28,.,TGTGCCAGCAGTGGGTTCTCCAGGGGGCAACTGAACACTGAAGCTTTCTTT,CASSGFSRGQLNTEAFF
TRBJ1-2,15,.,TRBV5-4,once,TGTGCCAGCAGCTTGGAAATCCAACGGGGCTATGGCTACACCTTC,CASSLEIQRGYGYTF
TRBJ2-7,15,.,TRBV14,.,TGTGCCAGCAGCCAAGCCCAGGGTTACTCCTACGAGCAGTACTTC,CASSQAQGYSYEQYF
TRBJ2-5,16,TRBD2,TRBV7-6,.,TGTGCCAGCAGCTTAGGACTAGCGGGGTCGCAAGAGACCCAGTACTTC,CASSLGLAGSQETQYF
TRBJ2-7,15,.,TRBV4-1,.,TGCGCCAGCAGCCAAGATCCAGGGTGGACCTACGAGCAGTACTTC,CASSQDPGWTYEQYF
TRBJ1-1,16,.,TRBV5-6,.,TGTGCCAGCAGCTTGCGGCCCTCGGGGGGCCACACTGAAGCTTTCTTT,CASSLRPSGGHTEAFF
TRBJ2-7,15,TRBD1,TRBV11-1,.,TGTGCCAGCAGCTTAATTGTGACAGGGGACTACGAGCAGTACTTC,CASSLIVTGDYEQYF
TRBJ2-7,15,TRBD2,TRBV4-2,.,TGTGCCAGCAGCCAAGAACGCGGGAGCTCCTACGAGCAGTACTTC,CASSQERGSSYEQYF
TRBJ2-3,21,TRBD1,TRBV9,.,TGTGCCAGCAGCGTAGGAGAGGCAGGGGGCTACAATTCCTTTCGCACAGATACGCAGTATTTT,CASSVGEAGGYNSFRTDTQYF
TRBJ1-5,14,TRBD1,TRBV6-5,.,TGTGCCAGCAGTTATGAGGGGGCGAATCAGCCCCAGCATTTT,CASSYEGANQPQHF
TRBJ2-3,13,.,TRBV7-2,.,TGTGCCAGCAGCTTCCGGACAGCGGGTACGCAGTATTTT,CASSFRTAGTQYF
TRBJ1-5,14,.,TRBV28,.,TGTGCCAGCAGTCCTGTAATTAGACGGAAGGCCCAGCATTTT,CASSPVIRRKAQHF
TRBJ2-2,18,TRBD2,TRBV5-6,.,TGTGCCAGCAGCTTGGAGAGGCTAGCGGGAGGGATGACCGGGGAGCTGTTTTTT,CASSLERLAGGMTGELFF
TRBJ2-7,16,TRBD2,TRBV5-1,.,TGCGCCAGCAGCGTCGGAAGACTAGCGGAAGACTACGAGCAGTACTTC,CASSVGRLAEDYEQYF
TRBJ2-5,14,TRBD1,TRBV7-8,.,TGTGCCAGCAGCCTCCGGGACAGTCAAGAGACCCAGTACTTC,CASSLRDSQETQYF
TRBJ2-2,18,.,TRBV4-1,.,TGCGCCAGCAGCCAACGCGGACCCGGGAGAGCGAACACCGGGGAGCTGTTTTTT,CASSQRGPGRANTGELFF
TRBJ2-3,15,.,TRBV7-9,.,TGTGCCAGCAGCCGGACAGTCCCTGTCACAGATACGCAGTATTTT,CASSRTVPVTDTQYF
TRBJ1-1,13,.,TRBV2,.,TGTGCCAGCAGTGAAGGGAACAGGGTTGCGGCTTTCTTT,CASSEGNRVAAFF
TRBJ2-3,13,.,TRBV10-3,.,TGTGCCATCAGATCGACTAGTGCGGATACGCAGTATTTT,CAIRSTSADTQYF
TRBJ1-2,13,.,TRBV6-6,.,TGTGCCAGCAGCGACGGGGAGGGCTATGGCTACACCTTC,CASSDGEGYGYTF
TRBJ1-4,15,.,TRBV5-1,.,TGCGCCAGCAGCCAATCAGGGAGTGGGAATGAAAAACTGTTTTTT,CASSQSGSGNEKLFF
TRBJ1-2,14,.,TRBV28,once,TGTGCCAGCAGTTCCCTTGGCAGGAACTATGGCTACACCTTC,CASSSLGRNYGYTF
TRBJ2-2,14,TRBD2,TRBV6-5,.,TGTGCCAGCAGACCGGGACTAGCGCCCGGGGAGCTGTTTTTT,CASRPGLAPGELFF
TRBJ1-1,13,.,TRBV19,.,TGTGCCAGTACTTTACAGGTCGATACTGAAGCTTTCTTT,CASTLQVDTEAFF
TRBJ1-1,13,TRBD1,TRBV6-5,.,TGTGCCAGCAGCCTACAGGGGGCCACTGAAGCTTTCTTT,CASSLQGATEAFF
TRBJ1-1,13,.,TRBV30,.,TGTGCCTGGAGTGTAGGGCCGAACACTGAAGCTTTCTTT,CAWSVGPNTEAFF
TRBJ1-5,14,TRBD1,TRBV19,.,TGTGCCAGTAGTAGGACAGGTGACAATCAGCCCCAGCATTTT,CASSRTGDNQPQHF
TRBJ1-3,14,.,TRBV28,.,TGTGCCACCACCACCCCAGGGAACGGAAACACCATATATTTT,CATTTPGNGNTIYF
TRBJ2-1,15,TRBD2,TRBV6-5,.,TGTGCCAGCTTCCCAATCCGAGCGGGAGTAGGTGAGCAGTTCTTC,CASFPIRAGVGEQFF
TRBJ1-2,17,.,TRBV28,.,TGTGCCAGCAGGTCACCAGGGCGCACCTCACCGAACTATGGCTACACCTTC,CASRSPGRTSPNYGYTF
TRBJ2-3,14,TRBD2,TRBV19,once,TGTGCCAGTAGGACTAGCGGGGGCACAGATACGCAGTATTTT,CASRTSGGTDTQYF
TRBJ1-2,13,TRBD1,TRBV6-4,.,TGTGCCAGCAGTGTATGGGACAGCTATGGCTACACCTTC,CASSVWDSYGYTF
TRBJ1-5,15,TRBD1,TRBV19,.,TGTGCCAGTAGTATGGGTACAGGGGGTGGGCAGCCCCAGCATTTT,CASSMGTGGGQPQHF
TRBJ2-7,14,.,TRBV6-1,.,TGTGCCAGCAGTGAAACAATCGGAGACTACGAGCAGTACTTC,CASSETIGDYEQYF
TRBJ2-7,11,.,TRBV29-1,.,TGCAGCGCCAAGCTGGCCAACGAGCAGTACTTC,CSAKLANEQYF
TRBJ1-6,13,.,TRBV30,few,TGTGCCTGGCAAAGCTCCTATAATTCACCCCTCCACTTT,CAWQSSYNSPLHF
TRBJ1-4,13,.,TRBV7-9,.,TGTGCCAGCAGCCTCGAGACCGCGGGAAAACTGTTTTTT,CASSLETAGKLFF
TRBJ1-5,15,.,TRBV7-2,.,TGTGCCAGCAGCCGGCTGGGGGCCCTCAATCAGCCCCAGCATTTT,CASSRLGALNQPQHF
TRBJ1-2,14,.,TRBV5-1,once,TGCGCCAGCAGCCGAACCGGGACATATGGAGGCTACACCTTC,CASSRTGTYGGYTF
TRBJ1-5,15,.,TRBV5-1,.,TGCGCCAGCAGCTTGGAGGTGGGCGGCGGGCAGCCCCAGCATTTT,CASSLEVGGGQPQHF
TRBJ1-5,15,TRBD1,TRBV7-9,once,TGTGCCAGCAGCCCAGGGGGCGCAAGCAATCAGCCCCAGCATTTT,CASSPGGASNQPQHF
TRBJ2-1,17,TRBD2,TRBV19,.,TGTGCCAGTAGTATAGATCTCCTAGCGGGAGGACCGTATGAGCAGTTCTTC,CASSIDLLAGGPYEQFF
TRBJ1-2,13,.,TRBV2,few,TGTGCCAGCAGTGAAGGGACCTTCGGGGGCTACACCTTC,CASSEGTFGGYTF
TRBJ1-5,15,.,TRBV30,.,TGTGCCTGGAGTGTACAGCTCGCCGGGAATCAGCCCCAGCATTTT,CAWSVQLAGNQPQHF
TRBJ2-1,15,.,TRBV7-2,.,TGTGCCAGCAGCCTCAGGGGGGCTAGCGGCAATGAGCAGTTCTTC,CASSLRGASGNEQFF
TRBJ2-5,12,TRBD2,TRBV18,once,TGTGCCAGCTCGCATCTAGCGGGAGCCCAGTACTTC,CASSHLAGAQYF
TRBJ1-5,19,TRBD1,TRBV28,once,TGTGCCAGCAGTCAGCCTAACAGGGGGCTCCTTCACAGCAATCAGCCCCAGCATTTT,CASSQPNRGLLHSNQPQHF